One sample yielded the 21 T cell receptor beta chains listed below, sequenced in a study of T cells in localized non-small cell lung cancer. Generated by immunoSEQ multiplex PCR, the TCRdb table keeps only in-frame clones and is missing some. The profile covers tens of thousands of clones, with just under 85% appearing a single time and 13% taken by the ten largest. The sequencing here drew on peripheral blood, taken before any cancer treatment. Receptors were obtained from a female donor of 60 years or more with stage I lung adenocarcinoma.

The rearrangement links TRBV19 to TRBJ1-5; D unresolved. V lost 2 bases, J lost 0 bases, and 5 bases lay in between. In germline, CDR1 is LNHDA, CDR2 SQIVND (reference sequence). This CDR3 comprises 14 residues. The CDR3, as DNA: TGTGCCAGTAGTATAATGCATAGCAATCAGCCCCAGCATTTT. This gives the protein CASSIMHSNQPQHF.

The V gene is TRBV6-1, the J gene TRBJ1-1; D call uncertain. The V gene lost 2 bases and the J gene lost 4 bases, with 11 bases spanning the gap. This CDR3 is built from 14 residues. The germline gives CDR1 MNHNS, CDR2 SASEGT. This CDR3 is CASSERLEGTEAFF. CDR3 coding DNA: TGTGCCAGCAGTGAAAGGTTAGAAGGCACTGAAGCTTTCTTT.

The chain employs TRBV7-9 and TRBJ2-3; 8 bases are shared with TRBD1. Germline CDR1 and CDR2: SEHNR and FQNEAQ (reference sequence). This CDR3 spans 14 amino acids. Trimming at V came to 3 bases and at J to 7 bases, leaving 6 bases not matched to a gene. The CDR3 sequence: CASSFRDRGYTQYF. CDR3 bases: TGTGCCAGCAGCTTCAGAGACAGGGGTTATACGCAGTATTTT.

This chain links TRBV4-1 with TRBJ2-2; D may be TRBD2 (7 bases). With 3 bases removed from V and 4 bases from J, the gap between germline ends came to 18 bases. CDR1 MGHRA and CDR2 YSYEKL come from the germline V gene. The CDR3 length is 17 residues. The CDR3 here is CASSHGRLRGSTGELFF. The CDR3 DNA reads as TGCGCCAGCAGCCACGGGAGGCTGAGGGGGAGCACCGGGGAGCTGTTTTTT.

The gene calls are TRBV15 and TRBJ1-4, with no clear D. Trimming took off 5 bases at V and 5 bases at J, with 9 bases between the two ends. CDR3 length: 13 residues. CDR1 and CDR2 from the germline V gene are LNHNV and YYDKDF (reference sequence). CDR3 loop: CATSSQLNEKLFF. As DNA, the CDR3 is TGTGCCACCAGCTCACAGCTGAATGAAAAACTGTTTTTT.

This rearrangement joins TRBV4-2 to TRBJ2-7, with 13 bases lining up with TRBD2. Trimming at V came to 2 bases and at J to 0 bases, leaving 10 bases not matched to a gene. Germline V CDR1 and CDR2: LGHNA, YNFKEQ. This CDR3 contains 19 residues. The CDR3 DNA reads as TGTGCCAGCAGCCAAACCGGGACTAGCGGGGCCCCCCACTCCTACGAGCAGTACTTC. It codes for CASSQTGTSGAPHSYEQYF.

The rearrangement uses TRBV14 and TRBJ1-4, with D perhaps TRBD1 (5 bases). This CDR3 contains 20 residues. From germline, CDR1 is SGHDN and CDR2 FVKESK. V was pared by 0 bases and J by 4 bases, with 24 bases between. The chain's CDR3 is CASSQDRRWDGGLGNEKLFF. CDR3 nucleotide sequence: TGTGCCAGCAGCCAAGATCGCCGGTGGGACGGCGGATTGGGTAATGAAAAACTGTTTTTT.

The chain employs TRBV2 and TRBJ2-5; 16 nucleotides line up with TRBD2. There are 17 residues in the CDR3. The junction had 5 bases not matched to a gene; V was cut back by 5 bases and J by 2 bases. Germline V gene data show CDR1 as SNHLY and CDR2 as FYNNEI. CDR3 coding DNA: TGTGCCAGCAGTCCCGGGACTAGCGGGGGGGCGCAAGAGACCCAGTACTTC. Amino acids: CASSPGTSGGAQETQYF.

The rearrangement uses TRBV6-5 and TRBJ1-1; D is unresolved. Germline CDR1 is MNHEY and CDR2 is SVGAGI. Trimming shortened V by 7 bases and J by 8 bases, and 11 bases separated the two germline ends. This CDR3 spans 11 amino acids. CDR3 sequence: CASTLGREAFF. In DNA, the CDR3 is TGTGCCAGCACCTTAGGACGGGAAGCTTTCTTT.

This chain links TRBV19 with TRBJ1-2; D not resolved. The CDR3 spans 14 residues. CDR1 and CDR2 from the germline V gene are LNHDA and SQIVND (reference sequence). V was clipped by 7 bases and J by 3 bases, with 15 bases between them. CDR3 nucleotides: TGTGCCAGTACCTTCAGAGCAGCTGACTATGGCTACACCTTC. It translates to CASTFRAADYGYTF. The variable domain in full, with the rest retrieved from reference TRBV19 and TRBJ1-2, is DGGITQSPKYLFRKEGQNVTLSCEQNLNHDAMYWYRQDPGQGLRLIYYSQIVNDFQKGDIAEGYSVSREKKESFPLTVTSAQKNPTAFYLCASTFRAADYGYTFGSGTRLTVV.

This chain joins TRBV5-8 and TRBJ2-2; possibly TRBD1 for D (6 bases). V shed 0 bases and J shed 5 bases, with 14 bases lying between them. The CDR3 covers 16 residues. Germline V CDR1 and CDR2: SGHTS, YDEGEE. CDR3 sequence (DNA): TGTGCCAGCAGCTTGGCTCAGGGGATTCGAACCGGGGAGCTGTTTTTT. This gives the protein CASSLAQGIRTGELFF.

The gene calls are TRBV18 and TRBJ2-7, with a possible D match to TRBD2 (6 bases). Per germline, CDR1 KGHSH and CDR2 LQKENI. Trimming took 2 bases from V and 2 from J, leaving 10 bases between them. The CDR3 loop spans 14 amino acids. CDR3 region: CASSPVAGPYEQYF. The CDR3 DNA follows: TGTGCCAGCTCACCAGTGGCGGGACCCTACGAGCAGTACTTC.

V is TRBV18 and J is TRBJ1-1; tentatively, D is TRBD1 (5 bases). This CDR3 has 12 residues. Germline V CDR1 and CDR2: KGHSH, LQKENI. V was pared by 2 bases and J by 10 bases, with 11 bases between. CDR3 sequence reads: CASSPRGEGAFF. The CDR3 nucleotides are TGTGCCAGCTCACCAAGGGGAGAGGGAGCTTTCTTT. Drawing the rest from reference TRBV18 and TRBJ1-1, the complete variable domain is NAGVMQNPRHLVRRRGQEARLRCSPMKGHSHVYWYRQLPEEGLKFMVYLQKENIIDESGMPKERFSAEFPKEGPSILRIQQVVRGDSAAYFCASSPRGEGAFFGQGTRLTVV.

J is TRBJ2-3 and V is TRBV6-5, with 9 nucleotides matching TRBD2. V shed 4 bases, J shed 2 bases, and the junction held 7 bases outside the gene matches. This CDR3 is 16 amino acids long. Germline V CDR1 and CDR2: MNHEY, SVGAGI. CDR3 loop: CASSSRSGGLTDTQYF. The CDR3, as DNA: TGTGCCAGCAGTTCCCGTAGCGGGGGCCTCACAGATACGCAGTATTTT.

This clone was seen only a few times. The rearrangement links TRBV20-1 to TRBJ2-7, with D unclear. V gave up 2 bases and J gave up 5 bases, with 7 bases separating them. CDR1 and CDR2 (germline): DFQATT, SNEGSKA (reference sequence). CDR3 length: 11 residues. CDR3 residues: CSARRANEQYF. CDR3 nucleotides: TGCAGTGCTAGAAGAGCGAACGAGCAGTACTTC.

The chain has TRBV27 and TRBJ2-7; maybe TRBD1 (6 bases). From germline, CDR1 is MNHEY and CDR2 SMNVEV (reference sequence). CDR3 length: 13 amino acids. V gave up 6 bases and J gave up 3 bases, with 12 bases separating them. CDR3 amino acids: CASSPGQNYEQYF. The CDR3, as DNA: TGTGCCAGCAGCCCAGGACAGAACTACGAGCAGTACTTC.

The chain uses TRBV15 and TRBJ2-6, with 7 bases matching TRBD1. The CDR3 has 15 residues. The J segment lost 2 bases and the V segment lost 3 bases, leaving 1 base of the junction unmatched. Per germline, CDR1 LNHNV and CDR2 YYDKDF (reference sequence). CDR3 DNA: TGTGCCACCAGCAGGGGACAGACTGGGGCCAACGTCCTGACTTTC. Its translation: CATSRGQTGANVLTF.

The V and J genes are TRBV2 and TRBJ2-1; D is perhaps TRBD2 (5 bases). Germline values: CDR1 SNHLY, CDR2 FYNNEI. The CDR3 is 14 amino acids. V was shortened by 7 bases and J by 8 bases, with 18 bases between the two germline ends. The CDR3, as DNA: TGTGCCAGCAAGGGCCCGGCAGCGAGGGATGAGCAGTTCTTC. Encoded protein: CASKGPAARDEQFF.

Here the CDR3 DNA reads TGTGCTAGTGGTTTGGGACAGCTTGAAGCTTTCTTT. It specifies CASGLGQLEAFF. The chain is built from TRBV12-5 and TRBJ1-1, with D tentatively TRBD1 (5 bases). The V and J ends lost 1 base and 7 bases respectively, with 7 bases between them. The CDR3 runs to 12 residues. Per the germline V gene, CDR1 is LGHNT and CDR2 is FRNRAP.

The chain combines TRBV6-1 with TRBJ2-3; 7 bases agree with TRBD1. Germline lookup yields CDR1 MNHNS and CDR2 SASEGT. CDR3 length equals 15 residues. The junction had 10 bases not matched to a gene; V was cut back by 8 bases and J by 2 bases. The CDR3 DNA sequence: TGTGCCAGCCGATTACGGGGACAGAACACAGATACGCAGTATTTT. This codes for CASRLRGQNTDTQYF.

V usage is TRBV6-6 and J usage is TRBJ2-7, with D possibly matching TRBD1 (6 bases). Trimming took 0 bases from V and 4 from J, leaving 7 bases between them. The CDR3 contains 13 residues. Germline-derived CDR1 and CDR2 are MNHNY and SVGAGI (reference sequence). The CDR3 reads CASSYSQGYEQYF. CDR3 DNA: TGTGCCAGCAGTTACTCACAGGGATACGAGCAGTACTTC.